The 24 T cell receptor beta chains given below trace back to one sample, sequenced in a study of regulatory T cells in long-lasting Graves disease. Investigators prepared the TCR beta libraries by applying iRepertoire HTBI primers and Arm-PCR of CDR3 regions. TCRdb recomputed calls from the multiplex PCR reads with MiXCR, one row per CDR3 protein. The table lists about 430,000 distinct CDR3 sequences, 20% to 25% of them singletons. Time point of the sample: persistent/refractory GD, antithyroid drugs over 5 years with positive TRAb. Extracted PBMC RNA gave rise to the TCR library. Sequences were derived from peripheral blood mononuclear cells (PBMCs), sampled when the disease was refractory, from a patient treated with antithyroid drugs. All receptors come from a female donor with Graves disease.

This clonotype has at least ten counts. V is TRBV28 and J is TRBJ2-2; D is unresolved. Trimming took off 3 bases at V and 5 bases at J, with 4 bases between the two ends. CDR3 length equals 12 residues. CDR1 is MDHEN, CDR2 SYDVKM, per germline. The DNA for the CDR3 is TGTGCCAGCAGTTTGAAAACCGGGGAGCTGTTTTTT. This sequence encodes CASSLKTGELFF.

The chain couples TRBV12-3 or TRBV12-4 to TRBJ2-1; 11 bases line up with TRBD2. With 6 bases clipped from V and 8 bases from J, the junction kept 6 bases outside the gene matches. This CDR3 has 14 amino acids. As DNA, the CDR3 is TGTGCCAGCAGACTAGCGGGAGTAGGGTATGAGCAGTTCTTC. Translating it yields CASRLAGVGYEQFF.

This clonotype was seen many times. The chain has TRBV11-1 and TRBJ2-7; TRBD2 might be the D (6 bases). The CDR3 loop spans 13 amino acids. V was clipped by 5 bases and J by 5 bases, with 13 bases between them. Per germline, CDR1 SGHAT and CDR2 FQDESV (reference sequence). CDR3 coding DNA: TGTGCCAGCAGCCCCGGGACTTCAAACGAGCAGTACTTC. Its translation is CASSPGTSNEQYF. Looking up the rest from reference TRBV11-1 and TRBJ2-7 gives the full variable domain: EAEVAQSPRYKITEKSQAVAFWCDPISGHATLYWYRQILGQGPELLVQFQDESVVDDSQLPKDRFSAERLKGVDSTLKIQPAELGDSAMYLCASSPGTSNEQYFGPGTRLTVT.

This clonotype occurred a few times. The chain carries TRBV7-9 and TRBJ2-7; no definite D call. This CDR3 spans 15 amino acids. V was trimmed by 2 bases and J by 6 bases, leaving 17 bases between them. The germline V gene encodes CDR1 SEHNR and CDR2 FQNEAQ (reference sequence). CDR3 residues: CASSLKDLFVSEQYF. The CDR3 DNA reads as TGTGCCAGCAGCTTAAAGGACCTCTTCGTCTCCGAGCAGTACTTC.

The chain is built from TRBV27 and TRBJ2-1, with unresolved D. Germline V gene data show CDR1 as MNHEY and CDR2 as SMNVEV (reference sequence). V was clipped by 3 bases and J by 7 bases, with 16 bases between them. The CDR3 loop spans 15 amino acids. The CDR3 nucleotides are TGTGCCAGCAGTTTTAGCAGCCAACTTATGAATGAGCAGTTCTTC. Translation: CASSFSSQLMNEQFF.

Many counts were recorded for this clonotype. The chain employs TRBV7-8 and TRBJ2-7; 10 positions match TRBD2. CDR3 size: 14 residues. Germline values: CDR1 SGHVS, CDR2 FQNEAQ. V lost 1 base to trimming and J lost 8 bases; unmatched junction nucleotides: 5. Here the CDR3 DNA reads TGTGCCAGCAGCTTAGATCAGCGGGAGGGCCAGCAGTACTTC. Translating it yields CASSLDQREGQQYF.

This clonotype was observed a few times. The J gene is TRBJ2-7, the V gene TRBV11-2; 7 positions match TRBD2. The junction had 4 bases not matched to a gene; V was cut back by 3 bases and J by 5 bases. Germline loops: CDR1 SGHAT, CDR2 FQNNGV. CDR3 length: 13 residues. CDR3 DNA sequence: TGTGCCAGCAGCTTGGGGGGGGTCCACGAGCAGTACTTC. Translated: CASSLGGVHEQYF. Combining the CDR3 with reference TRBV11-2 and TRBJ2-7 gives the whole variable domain EAGVAQSPRYKIIEKRQSVAFWCNPISGHATLYWYQQILGQGPKLLIQFQNNGVVDDSQLPKDRFSAERLKGVDSTLKIQPAKLEDSAVYLCASSLGGVHEQYFGPGTRLTVT.

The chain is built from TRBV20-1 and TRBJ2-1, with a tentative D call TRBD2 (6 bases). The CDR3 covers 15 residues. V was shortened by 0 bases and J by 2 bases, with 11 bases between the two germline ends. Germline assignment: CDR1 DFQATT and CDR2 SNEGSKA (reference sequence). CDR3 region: CSARDPGGTYNEQFF. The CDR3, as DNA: TGCAGTGCTAGAGATCCCGGGGGAACCTACAATGAGCAGTTCTTC.

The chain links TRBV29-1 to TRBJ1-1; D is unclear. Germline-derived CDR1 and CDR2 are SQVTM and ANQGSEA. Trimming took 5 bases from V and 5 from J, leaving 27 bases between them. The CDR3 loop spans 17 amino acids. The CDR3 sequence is CSVPRQNKALLWTEAFF. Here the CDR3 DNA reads TGCAGCGTTCCGCGACAAAACAAGGCGCTCTTGTGGACTGAAGCTTTCTTT.

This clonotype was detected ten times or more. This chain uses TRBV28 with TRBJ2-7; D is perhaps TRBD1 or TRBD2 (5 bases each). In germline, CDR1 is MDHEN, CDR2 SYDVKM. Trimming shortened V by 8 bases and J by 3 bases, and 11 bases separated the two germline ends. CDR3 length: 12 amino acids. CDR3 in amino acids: CASLGGGYEQYF. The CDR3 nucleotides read TGTGCCAGCCTGGGTGGGGGCTACGAGCAGTACTTC.

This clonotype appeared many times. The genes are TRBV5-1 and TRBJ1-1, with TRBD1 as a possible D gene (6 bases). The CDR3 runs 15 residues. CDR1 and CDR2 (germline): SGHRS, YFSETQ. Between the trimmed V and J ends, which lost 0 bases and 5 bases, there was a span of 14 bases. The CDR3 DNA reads TGCGCCAGCAGCTTGGTGGGACAATCATCGACTGAAGCTTTCTTT. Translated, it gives CASSLVGQSSTEAFF.

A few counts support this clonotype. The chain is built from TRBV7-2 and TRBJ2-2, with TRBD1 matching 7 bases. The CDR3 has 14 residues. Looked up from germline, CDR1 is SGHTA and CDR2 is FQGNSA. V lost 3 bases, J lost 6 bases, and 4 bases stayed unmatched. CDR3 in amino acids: CASSLSQGAGELFF. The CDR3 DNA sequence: TGTGCCAGCAGCTTGTCCCAGGGGGCCGGGGAGCTGTTTTTT.

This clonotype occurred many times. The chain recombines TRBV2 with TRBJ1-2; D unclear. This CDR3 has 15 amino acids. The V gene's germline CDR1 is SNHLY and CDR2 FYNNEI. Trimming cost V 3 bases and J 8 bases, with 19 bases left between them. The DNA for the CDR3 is TGTGCCAGCAGTGAGAGGCTTGGAGAGGGCGGCGGCTACACCTTC. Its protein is CASSERLGEGGGYTF.

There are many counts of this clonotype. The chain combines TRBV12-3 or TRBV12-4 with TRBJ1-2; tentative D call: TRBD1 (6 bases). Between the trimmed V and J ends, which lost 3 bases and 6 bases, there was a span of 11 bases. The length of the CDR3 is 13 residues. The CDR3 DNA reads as TGTGCCAGCAGTTTCATACAGGGCGATGGCTACACCTTC. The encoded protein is CASSFIQGDGYTF.

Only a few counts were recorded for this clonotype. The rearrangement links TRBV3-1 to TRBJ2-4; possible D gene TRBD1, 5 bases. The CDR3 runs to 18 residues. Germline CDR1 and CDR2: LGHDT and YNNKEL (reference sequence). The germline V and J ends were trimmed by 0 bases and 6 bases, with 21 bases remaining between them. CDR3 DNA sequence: TGTGCCAGCAGCCAAGACCCTTGGTCGCAGGGTGGTACAAACATTCAGTACTTC. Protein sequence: CASSQDPWSQGGTNIQYF.

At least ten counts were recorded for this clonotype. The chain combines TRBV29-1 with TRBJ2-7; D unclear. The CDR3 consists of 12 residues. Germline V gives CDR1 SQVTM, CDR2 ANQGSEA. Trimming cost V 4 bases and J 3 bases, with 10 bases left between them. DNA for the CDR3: TGCAGCGTTGGGTACTCCGACTACGAGCAGTACTTC. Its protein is CSVGYSDYEQYF.

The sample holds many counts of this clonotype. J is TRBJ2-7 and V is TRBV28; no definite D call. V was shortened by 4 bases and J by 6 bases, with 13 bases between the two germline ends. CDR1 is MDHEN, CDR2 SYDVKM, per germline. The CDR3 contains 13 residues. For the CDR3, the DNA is TGTGCCAGCAGTTCTAGACTTGCCTCCGAGCAGTACTTC. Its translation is CASSSRLASEQYF.

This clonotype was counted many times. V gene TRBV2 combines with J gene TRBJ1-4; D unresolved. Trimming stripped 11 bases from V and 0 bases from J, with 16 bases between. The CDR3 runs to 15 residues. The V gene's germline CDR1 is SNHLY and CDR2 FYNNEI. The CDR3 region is CASRKDSATNEKLFF. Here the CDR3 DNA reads TGTGCCTCCCGGAAGGATTCGGCAACTAATGAAAAACTGTTTTTT. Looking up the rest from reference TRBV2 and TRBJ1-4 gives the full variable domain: EPEVTQTPSHQVTQMGQEVILRCVPISNHLYFYWYRQILGQKVEFLVSFYNNEISEKSEIFDDQFSVERPDGSNFTLKIRSTKLEDSAMYFCASRKDSATNEKLFFGSGTQLSVL.

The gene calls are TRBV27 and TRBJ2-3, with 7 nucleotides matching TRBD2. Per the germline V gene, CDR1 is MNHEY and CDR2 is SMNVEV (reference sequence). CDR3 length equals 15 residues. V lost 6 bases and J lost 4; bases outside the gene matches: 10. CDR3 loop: CASSGAGVISDTQYF. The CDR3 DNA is TGTGCCAGCAGCGGGGCGGGAGTGATTTCAGATACGCAGTATTTT.

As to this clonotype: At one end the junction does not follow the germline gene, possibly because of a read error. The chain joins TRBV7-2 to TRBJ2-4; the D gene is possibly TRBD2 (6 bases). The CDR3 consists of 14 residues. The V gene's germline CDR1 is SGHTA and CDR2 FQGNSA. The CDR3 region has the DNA TGTGCCAGCAGCTTAAGTGGCGGGAAGATTGAGCGGTTCTTC. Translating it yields CASSLSGGKIERFF.

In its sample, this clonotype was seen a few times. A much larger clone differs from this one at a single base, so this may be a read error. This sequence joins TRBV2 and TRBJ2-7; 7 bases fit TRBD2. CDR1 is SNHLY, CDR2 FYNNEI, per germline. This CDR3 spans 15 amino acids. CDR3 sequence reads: CASSEDGGNSYEQYF. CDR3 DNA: TGTGCCAGCAGCGAAGACGGGGGGAATTCCTACGAGCAGTACTTC.

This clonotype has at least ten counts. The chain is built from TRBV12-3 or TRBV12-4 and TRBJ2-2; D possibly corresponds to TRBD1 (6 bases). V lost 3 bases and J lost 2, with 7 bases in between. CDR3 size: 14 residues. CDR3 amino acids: CASSLGANTGELFF. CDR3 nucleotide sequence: TGTGCCAGCAGTTTGGGGGCCAACACCGGGGAGCTGTTTTTT.

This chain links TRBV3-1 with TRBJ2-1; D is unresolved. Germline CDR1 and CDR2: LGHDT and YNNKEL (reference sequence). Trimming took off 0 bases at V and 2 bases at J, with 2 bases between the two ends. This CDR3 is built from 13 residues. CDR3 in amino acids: CASSQDTYNEQFF. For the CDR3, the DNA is TGTGCCAGCAGCCAAGATACCTACAATGAGCAGTTCTTC.

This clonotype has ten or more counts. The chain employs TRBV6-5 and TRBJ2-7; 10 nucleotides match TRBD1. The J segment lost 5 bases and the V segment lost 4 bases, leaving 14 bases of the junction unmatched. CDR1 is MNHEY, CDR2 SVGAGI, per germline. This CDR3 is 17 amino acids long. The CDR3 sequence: CASSLPSTGGKLDEQYF. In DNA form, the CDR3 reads TGTGCCAGCAGTTTGCCCTCGACAGGGGGCAAATTGGACGAGCAGTACTTC.